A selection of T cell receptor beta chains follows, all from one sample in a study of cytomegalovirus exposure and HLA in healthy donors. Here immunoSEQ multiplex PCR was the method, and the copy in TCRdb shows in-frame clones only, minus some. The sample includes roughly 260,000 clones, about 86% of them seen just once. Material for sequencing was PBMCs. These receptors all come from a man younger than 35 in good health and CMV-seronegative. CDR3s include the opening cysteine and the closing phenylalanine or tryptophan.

CASSKRVAGDSHEQYF	TRBV4-2	TRBJ2-7
CASSASAGGNRETQYF	TRBV9	TRBJ2-5
CASGPGGQDTQYF	TRBV28	TRBJ2-3
CASSESSGLTYEQYF	TRBV25-1	TRBJ2-7
CASRFGLEQFF	TRBV27	TRBJ2-1
CSVDEGYTF	TRBV29-1	TRBJ1-2
CASGSGQPKNTEAFF	TRBV5-8	TRBJ1-1
CASSSGQGGYGYTF	TRBV28	TRBJ1-2
CASSPQGRPLHF	TRBV27	TRBJ1-6
CASSSTGPMADTQYF	TRBV6-1	TRBJ2-3